These 13 T cell receptor beta chains originate from one sample sequenced in a study of T cell clonality in common variable immunodeficiency. Using immunoSEQ multiplex PCR, the repertoire was profiled, and TCRdb retains in-frame clones only, with some absent. Singletons are absent from the sample, which has 39,000 or so clones. Sequencing used peripheral blood mononuclear cells. The source of these receptors is a person aged 18 to 75 in good health.

A note on this clone: The read gets to within 3 residues of the CDR3 end, and the germline J gene fills in the rest. This sequence joins TRBV30 and TRBJ1-3; D unclear. Germline CDR1 is GTSNPN and CDR2 is SVGIG (reference sequence). The CDR3 extends over 12 amino acids. V gave up 7 bases and J gave up 0 bases, with 7 bases separating them. The CDR3 sequence: CASLYSGNTIYF. The part of the CDR3 DNA that was read is TGTGCCTCCCTTTACTCTGGAAACACC.

This clone was picked up many times. The CDR3 is cut off 3 residues early in the read; its end comes from the germline J gene. The rearrangement joins TRBV6-2 or TRBV6-3 to TRBJ2-4, with 10 bases that match TRBD1. CDR3 length: 16 residues. Germline V gene sequence: CDR1 MNHEY, CDR2 SVGEGT. Trimming cost V 0 bases and J 5 bases; bases outside gene matches: 4. CDR3 loop: CASSYSGQGTENIQYF. The covered CDR3 bases are TGTGCCAGCAGTTACTCGGGACAGGGGACCGAAAACATT.

This clone was seen repeatedly, ten times or more. The read comes to an end 3 residues before the CDR3 does, leaving the germline J gene to fill in the end. This chain uses TRBV6-1 with TRBJ2-2; no definite D call. Germline V gene sequence: CDR1 MNHNS, CDR2 SASEGT. The CDR3 contains 17 residues. The CDR3 protein is CASREYSRDSNNEKLFF. Partial CDR3 DNA: TGTGCCAGCAGAGAATACAGCCGCGATTCGAATAATGAAAAG.

This clone was found many times. The read is 3 residues too short to cover the CDR3 end, so that end is filled in from the germline J gene. The rearrangement joins TRBV12-3 or TRBV12-4 to TRBJ2-7; 7 nucleotides line up with TRBD1. This CDR3 is built from 15 residues. Germline trimming cut 5 bases from V and 6 bases from J; bases unmatched to any gene: 13. The part of the CDR3 DNA that was read is TGTGCCAGCAGTGGTGCCGGGACAGAATTGTCCGAG. It encodes CASSGAGTELSE. The full CDR3 protein reads CASSGAGTELSEQYF.

The sample holds many counts of this clone. The read terminates 3 residues before the CDR3 end, so the remaining end is supplied by the germline J gene. The gene calls are TRBV20-1 and TRBJ1-2; D is uncertain. Germline V lookup: CDR1 DFQATT, CDR2 SNEGSKA (reference sequence). The CDR3 is 14 amino acids. The V and J ends lost 2 bases and 3 bases respectively, with 13 bases between them. The CDR3 sequence: CSARTTDGDYGYTF. The CDR3 DNA, read in part, is TGCAGTGCTAGAACGACGGACGGGGACTATGGC.

Many counts were recorded for this clone. The observed sequence ends 3 residues before the CDR3 terminus, with the missing tail filled in from the germline J gene. The chain employs TRBV20-1 and TRBJ2-2; 7 bases agree with TRBD2. Per the germline V gene, CDR1 is DFQATT and CDR2 is SNEGSKA (reference sequence). V dropped 1 base and J dropped 3; count of bases not matched to a gene: 5. CDR3 length: 15 residues. This chain's CDR3 is CSARGGAGDTGELFF. CDR3 DNA, as far as it was read: TGCAGTGCTAGAGGAGGGGCGGGGGACACCGGGGAG.

This clone has ten or more counts. The CDR3 is cut off 3 residues early in the read; its end comes from the germline J gene. This chain links TRBV5-1 with TRBJ2-5; D possibly corresponds to TRBD2 (6 bases). The V end was cut by 2 bases, the J end by 5 bases, with 13 bases between. Germline lookup yields CDR1 SGHRS and CDR2 YFSETQ. This CDR3 is 14 amino acids long. CDR3: CASSLLAPGETQYF. CDR3 bases read: TGCGCCAGCAGCTTACTAGCCCCGGGGGAGACC.

This clone has a handful of counts. CDR3 bases read: TGTGCCAGCAGTGCCTCCGGCGAACGTCTAGGAGGC. This sequence encodes CASSASGERLGG. The whole CDR3 sequence is CASSASGERLGGYTF. This chain links TRBV2 with TRBJ1-2; no firm D call. The CDR3 extends 3 residues past the end of the read, so its final part is completed from the germline J gene. The CDR3 loop spans 15 amino acids. Germline CDR1 is SNHLY and CDR2 is FYNNEI.

This clone has ten or more counts. Sequencing ends 3 residues short of the CDR3 end; the germline J gene provides the rest. The chain links TRBV20-1 to TRBJ1-2; TRBD1 matches 8 bases. V shed 2 bases and J 4 bases; nucleotides not matched to a gene: 0. The CDR3 has 12 amino acids. CDR1 is DFQATT, CDR2 SNEGSKA, per germline (reference sequence). The CDR3 DNA, read in part, is TGCAGTGCTAGAACAGGGGGCTATGGC. It specifies CSARTGGYG. The entire CDR3 sequence reads CSARTGGYGYTF.

This clone was picked up a small number of times. The CDR3 is cut off 3 residues early in the read; its end comes from the germline J gene. The V call is TRBV7-2, the J call TRBJ1-2, with D perhaps matching TRBD1 (5 bases). The CDR3 spans 17 residues. CDR1 and CDR2 from the germline V gene are SGHTA and FQGNSA. The DNA read from the CDR3 is TGTGCCAGCAGCTTAGCCTTAGCGGGGCAACCCTACAATGAC. It translates to CASSLALAGQPYND. The complete CDR3 reads CASSLALAGQPYNDYTF.

This clone was counted at least ten times. Sequencing ends 3 residues short of the CDR3 end; the germline J gene provides the rest. The chain is built from TRBV7-2 and TRBJ2-1, with 7 positions matching TRBD2. The trim removed 5 bases at V and 6 bases at J, leaving 10 bases unmatched. CDR1 is SGHTA and CDR2 is FQGNSA in the germline V gene. CDR3 size: 15 residues. CDR3 region: CASSRTRTSRNEQFF. The DNA read from the CDR3 is TGTGCCAGCAGCCGTACTCGGACTAGTCGCAATGAG.

A remark on this clone: Read sequence stops 3 residues before the CDR3 end, and the germline J gene provides the missing end. V gene TRBV20-1 combines with J gene TRBJ2-7, with 14 bases lining up with TRBD2. Losses at the gene ends were 5 bases for V and 6 bases for J; bases not matched to a gene: 9. The CDR3 is made up of 15 amino acids. Germline V lookup: CDR1 DFQATT, CDR2 SNEGSKA (reference sequence). This chain's CDR3 is CSAPGTSGRGGEQYF. Partial CDR3 DNA: TGCAGTGCTCCCGGGACTAGCGGGAGAGGGGGCGAG.

This clone has a handful of counts. The read gets to within 3 residues of the CDR3 end, and the germline J gene fills in the rest. The rearrangement joins TRBV5-1 to TRBJ2-3; TRBD1 aligns across 7 bases. The V segment lost 4 bases and the J segment 1 base; nucleotides outside the gene matches: 9. The CDR3 is 16 amino acids. Germline CDR1 reads SGHRS; CDR2 reads YFSETQ. CDR3 sequence reads: CASSEPRGRRTDTQYF. The CDR3 DNA, read in part, is TGCGCCAGCAGCGAACCTAGGGGGCGCCGCACAGATACG.